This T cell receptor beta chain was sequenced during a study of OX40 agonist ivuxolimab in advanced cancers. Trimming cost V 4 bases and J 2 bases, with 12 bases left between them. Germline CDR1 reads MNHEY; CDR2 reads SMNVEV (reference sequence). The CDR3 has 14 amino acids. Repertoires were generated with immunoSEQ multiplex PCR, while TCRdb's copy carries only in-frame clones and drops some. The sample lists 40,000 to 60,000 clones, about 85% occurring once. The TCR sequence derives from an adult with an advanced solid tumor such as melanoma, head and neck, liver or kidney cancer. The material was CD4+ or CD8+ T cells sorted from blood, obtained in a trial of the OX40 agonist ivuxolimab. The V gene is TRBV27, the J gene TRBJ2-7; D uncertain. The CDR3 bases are TGTGCCAGCAGTTCCTTCGCAGGAGCCTACGAGCAGTACGTC. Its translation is CASSSFAGAYEQYV.